This T cell receptor (beta chain) was obtained from a study of blood T cell repertoires in COVID-19. Study in general: Nucleic acid was either cDNA or gDNA, and it came from T cells, B-cell-depleted T cells, or PBMCs.

Seattle patients were enrolled during active infection and followed longitudinally. There are 16 residues in the CDR3. The V gene's germline CDR1 is MNHEY and CDR2 SVGEGT. V lost 2 bases and J lost 0, with 11 bases in between. In the original workflow: Reference gene primer amplification yielded estimated nucleated cell counts. This table comes from immunoSEQ multiplex PCR, and its TCRdb copy is limited to in-frame clones, with some not included. The V and J calls and the clone size are those of that table, but D and trimming were determined from the DNA. The repertoire holds approximately 330,000 clones, with around 90% as singletons.

This TCR came from a young man with COVID-19, enrolled during active disease. V usage is TRBV6-2 or TRBV6-3 and J usage is TRBJ2-1; D may be TRBD1 (6 bases). Material for sequencing was peripheral blood. The CDR3 DNA follows: TGTGCCAGCAGTTACATGAGGGGGAGCTCCTACAATGAGCAGTTCTTC. Translated, it gives CASSYMRGSSYNEQFF.